This TCR beta chain was profiled in a study of T-cell memory formation after mild COVID-19. As for the study in general: The two donors had largely donor-specific TCR clusters. General observations from the study: Some clones that responded were present in memory (sampled pre-infection), which suggests cross-reactive memory joined. Whereas later expanders leaned CD4+, clones contracting day 15 to 85 showed a balanced CD4/CD8 makeup. Contracting CD4+ clones were located mainly in CM and EM, and CD8+ clones in EMRA.

This clonotype was recorded a few times. Its antigen remains unidentified. Trimming removed 1 base from V and 0 bases from J, with 7 bases in between. CDR3 length: 13 residues. The germline gives CDR1 DFQATT, CDR2 SNEGSKA (reference sequence). One entry per CDR3 protein results from TCRdb running MiXCR on the 5' RACE reads. The repertoire holds under 150,000 distinct CDR3 sequences, about 20% seen once, with about 42% in the top ten. This clonotype originated in a man aged 18 to 30 who had mild COVID-19 (a few samples of this study predate the infection). Cell type and time point are not known. Input material: PBMCs or a T cell subset sorted from them (not recorded which). The rearrangement uses TRBV20-1 and TRBJ2-7, with unresolved D. The CDR3 protein is CSARGPASYEQYF. The CDR3, as DNA: TGCAGTGCTAGAGGTCCAGCCTCCTACGAGCAGTACTTC.